A selection of T cell receptor beta chains follows, all from one sample in a study of T cell repertoires in cytomegalovirus infection. TCRdb reprocessed the reads via MiXCR and lists one record per CDR3 protein. The sample lists about 260,000 distinct CDR3 sequences, roughly 13% occurring once. Sequenced sample: PBMCs. The origin of the receptors is a human donor in good health (CMV status not recorded). Some clones in this sample may be carry-over from other donors' samples. Each CDR3 is given with its conserved first and last residue. A D gene is named only where the DNA matches it firmly. Only part of the rows carry a size: once, few, many, or a class if the clone is expanded.

TRBV14,many,NA,TRBJ1-4,TGTGCCAGCAGATTGCAGGGGAGGAATGAAAAACTGTTTTTT,CASRLQGRNEKLFF
TRBV6-1,many,NA,TRBJ2-7,TGTGCCAGCGGTGGGGGAAGGACTTACTCCTACGAGCAGTACTTC,CASGGGRTYSYEQYF
TRBV28,many,NA,TRBJ2-5,TGTGCCAGCAGAAGGGAGACCCAGTACTTC,CASRRETQYF
TRBV7-2,many,NA,TRBJ2-2,TGTGCCAGCAGCCCAGGACCTACTAACACCGGGGAGCTGTTTTTT,CASSPGPTNTGELFF
TRBV6-1,NA,NA,TRBJ1-6,TGTGCCAGCAGTGATCAGGAGTATTCACCCCTCCACTTT,CASSDQEYSPLHF
TRBV7-9,NA,NA,TRBJ2-6,TGTGCCAGCAGCTTAGGGCCCCAGCTCTCTGGGGCCAACGTCCTGACTTTC,CASSLGPQLSGANVLTF
TRBV7-6,many,NA,TRBJ1-1,TGTGCCAGCAGCGTGACCCAGGGAGTTGAAGCTTTCTTT,CASSVTQGVEAFF
TRBV7-8,many,NA,TRBJ2-1,TGTGCCAGCAGCTTAGGGCAGGGAACGGATGAGCAGTTCTTC,CASSLGQGTDEQFF
TRBV7-6,few,NA,TRBJ1-4,TGTGCCAGCAGCTTGGGGCCGGGACGGAATGAAAAACTGTTTTTT,CASSLGPGRNEKLFF
TRBV19,many,NA,TRBJ2-3,TGTGCCAGTAGTACTCCCCCAGGGGGGTTCTTCGGAGATACGCAGTATTTT,CASSTPPGGFFGDTQYF
TRBV14,few,NA,TRBJ1-6,TGTGCCAGCAGCCACCGCCGGGCAGACAATTCACCCCTCCACTTT,CASSHRRADNSPLHF
TRBV18,few,NA,TRBJ1-3,TGTGCCAGCTCACCGGTTACGGGGGAGAGAAACACCATATATTTT,CASSPVTGERNTIYF
TRBV6-1,many,NA,TRBJ1-2,TGTGCCAGCAGGGCCAGGCTCTATGGCTACACCTTC,CASRARLYGYTF
TRBV4-1,NA,NA,TRBJ1-1,TGCGCCAGCAGCCAAGAGTTTGGGAACACTGAAGCTTTCTTT,CASSQEFGNTEAFF
TRBV4-2,NA,TRBD1,TRBJ1-4,TGTGCCAGCAGCCAAGAAGGGGGCACAACTAATGAAAAACTGTTTTTT,CASSQEGGTTNEKLFF
TRBV29-1,few,TRBD2,TRBJ2-2,TGCAGCGTGGGGGAGGGGACCGGGGAGCTGTTTTTT,CSVGEGTGELFF
TRBV7-9,many,TRBD2,TRBJ2-2,TGTGCCAGCAGCTTCACTAGCGGGAGGTTGGTCACCGGGGAGCTGTTTTTT,CASSFTSGRLVTGELFF
TRBV7-2,many,TRBD1,TRBJ2-1,TGTGCCAGCAGCCCCCGGACAGGGGGCAACAATGAGCAGTTCTTC,CASSPRTGGNNEQFF
TRBV2,few,TRBD1,TRBJ2-3,TGTGCCACTGGACAGGGGTACACAGATACGCAGTATTTT,CATGQGYTDTQYF
TRBV29-1,NA,NA,TRBJ1-1,TGCAGCGTTGTAGGACAGCCCTCGAACACTGAAGCTTTCTTT,CSVVGQPSNTEAFF
TRBV7-2,many,TRBD1,TRBJ2-2,TGTGCCAGCAGCTCAAGACAGGGGTCCACCGGGGAGCTGTTTTTT,CASSSRQGSTGELFF
TRBV10-3,NA,NA,TRBJ1-1,TGTGCCATCAGTGATTCCAGGGTAAACACTGAAGCTTTCTTT,CAISDSRVNTEAFF
TRBV10-3,NA,NA,TRBJ2-2,TGTGCCATCAAACGGGAAGGGACGAACACCGGGGAGCTGTTTTTT,CAIKREGTNTGELFF
TRBV28,NA,NA,TRBJ1-4,TGTGCCAGCTCGATCAATGAAAAACTGTTTTTT,CASSINEKLFF
TRBV7-3,few,NA,TRBJ2-1,TGTGCCAGCGGTAGCAGGCCCAATGAGCAGTTCTTC,CASGSRPNEQFF
TRBV6-6,many,NA,TRBJ2-7,TGTGCCAGCCTTACGTCAACAGGAACCTACGAGCAGTACTTC,CASLTSTGTYEQYF
TRBV28,NA,TRBD1,TRBJ1-3,TGTGCCAGCAGTTTACCGGGACAGGATTCTGGAAACACCATATATTTT,CASSLPGQDSGNTIYF
TRBV7-9,few,NA,TRBJ2-1,TGTGCCAGCAGCTTAGTCTCGGCAGGAAGCTCCTACAATGAGCAGTTCTTC,CASSLVSAGSSYNEQFF
TRBV10-3,few,TRBD2,TRBJ2-3,TGTGCCATCAGAGGACTAGTTGGGGATACGCAGTATTTT,CAIRGLVGDTQYF
TRBV12-3/TRBV12-4,many,NA,TRBJ1-1,TGTGCCAGCAGTCGCAACCCGGGATTCAACACTGAAACTTTCTTT,CASSRNPGFNTETFF
TRBV7-2,many,NA,TRBJ2-1,TGTGCCAGCAGCATAGACCTGAGCTCCTACAATGAGCAGTTCTTC,CASSIDLSSYNEQFF
TRBV6-2/TRBV6-3,few,TRBD1,TRBJ2-1,TGTGCCAGCAGTTACCCCGGGACAGTCTTTAATGAGCAGTTCTTC,CASSYPGTVFNEQFF
TRBV29-1,few,NA,TRBJ1-1,TGCAGCTGTACGCCGGGGGCGGGGAACACTGAAGCTTTCTTT,CSCTPGAGNTEAFF
TRBV20-1,NA,NA,TRBJ1-5,TGCAGTGCTAGTAAGGGGTCAGGGGGCAATCAGCCCCAGCATTTT,CSASKGSGGNQPQHF
TRBV28,many,TRBD1,TRBJ1-5,TGTGCCAGCAGACGCAGCCAGGGGGGGAATCAGCCCCAGCATTTT,CASRRSQGGNQPQHF
TRBV20-1,NA,NA,TRBJ1-1,TGCAGTGCTAGCGACCGGGCGAACACTGAAGCTTTCTTT,CSASDRANTEAFF
TRBV6-6,few,TRBD2,TRBJ2-7,TGTGCCAGCAGTTACCCAGGGAGGGCCTACGAGCAGTACTTC,CASSYPGRAYEQYF
TRBV5-6,few,NA,TRBJ2-7,TGTGCCAGCAGCAGCGTCACTAGAGCCTACGAGCAGTACTTC,CASSSVTRAYEQYF
TRBV7-7,NA,NA,TRBJ2-2,TGTGCCAGCAGCTTAACCGTACAGAACACCGGGGAGCTGTTTTTT,CASSLTVQNTGELFF
TRBV7-8,many,NA,TRBJ2-7,TGTGCCAGCAGCTTAAGCCGCTACGAGCAGTACTTC,CASSLSRYEQYF
TRBV4-2,NA,NA,TRBJ1-1,TGTGCCAGCCGTTGGGCGAACACTGAAGCTTTCTTT,CASRWANTEAFF
TRBV10-3,NA,NA,TRBJ2-2,TGTGCCATCGGGGGTGAAACCGGGGAGCTGTTTTTT,CAIGGETGELFF
TRBV7-3,few,NA,TRBJ2-7,TGTGCCAGCAGCTTAAACGAAGGAGAGCAGTACTTC,CASSLNEGEQYF
TRBV12-3/TRBV12-4,many,NA,TRBJ2-1,TGTGCCTCCCTTTGGGGCAATGAGCAGTTCTTC,CASLWGNEQFF
TRBV20-1,NA,NA,TRBJ1-5,TGCAGTGCTAGAGGTTGGAGTCCCGACCCTAATCAGCCCCAGCATTTT,CSARGWSPDPNQPQHF
TRBV7-2,many,NA,TRBJ2-7,TGTGCCAGCAGCTTAGCGGGGGACGGTTTTTACGAGCAGTACTTC,CASSLAGDGFYEQYF
TRBV19,NA,TRBD2,TRBJ2-1,TGTGCCAGTAGTAGACTAGCGTATCCCTACAATGAGCAGTTCTTC,CASSRLAYPYNEQFF